The 15 T cell receptor beta chains below were found in one sample sequenced in a study of blood T cell repertoires in COVID-19. Measured with immunoSEQ multiplex PCR; TCRdb has only the in-frame clones, and not every one. The table lists some 300,000 clones, over 90% of them singletons. The sequencing sample was made of PBMCs or T cells enriched from blood (not recorded which). Source of these receptors: a woman under 40 who had been exposed to COVID-19.

J is TRBJ2-7 and V is TRBV3-1 (or the pseudogene TRBV3-2); 7 bases are shared with TRBD1. The CDR3 has 15 residues. The V gene's germline CDR1 is LGHDT and CDR2 YNNKEL (reference sequence). The V segment lost 4 bases and the J segment 1 base; nucleotides outside the gene matches: 7. The DNA of the CDR3 is TGTGCCAGCAGCCCCCGGACAGGTTCATCCTACGAGCAGTACTTC. Residues: CASSPRTGSSYEQYF.

The V gene is TRBV5-1, the J gene TRBJ2-1, with 10 bases matching TRBD2. After removal of 4 bases from V and 7 bases from J, the junction contained 5 bases not matched to a gene. This CDR3 is 14 amino acids long. The germline V gene has CDR1 SGHRS and CDR2 YFSETQ. Here the CDR3 reads CASSTSGLANEQFF. The CDR3 DNA follows: TGCGCCAGCAGCACGTCGGGACTAGCGAATGAGCAGTTCTTC.

The chain links TRBV10-3 to TRBJ2-2; D may be TRBD2 (5 bases). Trimming took off 2 bases at V and 3 bases at J, with 10 bases between the two ends. Germline loops: CDR1 ENHRY, CDR2 SYGVKD. This CDR3 is built from 15 residues. In DNA, the CDR3 is TGTGCCATCAGTGAGGCCCCCGGGGACACCGGGGAGCTGTTTTTT. Translating gives CAISEAPGDTGELFF.

This sequence joins TRBV4-3 and TRBJ2-7, with 8 bases that match TRBD2. Germline trimming cut 1 base from V and 1 base from J; bases unmatched to any gene: 12. Germline V CDR1 and CDR2: LGHNA, YSLEER. The CDR3 spans 18 residues. In nucleotides, the CDR3 is TGCGCCAGCAGCCAAGGAATCCGCGGGGGGCTTCTTTCCTACGAGCAGTACTTC. Translating it yields CASSQGIRGGLLSYEQYF.

J is TRBJ1-5 and V is TRBV19; no clear D. The CDR3 runs 17 residues. Trimming removed 0 bases at V and 1 base at J, with 13 bases between. Germline CDR1 is LNHDA and CDR2 is SQIVND (reference sequence). The CDR3 DNA reads as TGTGCCAGTAGTATAGATTTTCGAGGGTACAGCAATCAGCCCCAGCATTTT. It codes for CASSIDFRGYSNQPQHF.

J is TRBJ1-1 and V is TRBV29-1, with D maybe TRBD1 (5 bases). CDR3 length equals 13 residues. Germline V gives CDR1 SQVTM, CDR2 ANQGSEA. Between the trimmed V and J ends, which lost 2 bases and 5 bases, there was a span of 12 bases. The CDR3 region has the DNA TGCAGCGTTGAAACCAGGGAGGGGACTGAAGCTTTCTTT. Translating gives CSVETREGTEAFF.

The chain uses TRBV15 and TRBJ1-5, with D uncertain. CDR1 is LNHNV and CDR2 is YYDKDF in the germline V gene (reference sequence). The CDR3 has 14 residues. V lost 2 bases and J 4 bases, leaving 9 bases between the germline ends. Here the CDR3 reads CATSRSRGNQPQHF. The DNA for the CDR3 is TGTGCCACCAGCAGATCCCGGGGTAATCAGCCCCAGCATTTT.

The chain links TRBV6-5 to TRBJ2-3; maybe TRBD1 (6 bases). Deletions cut 4 bases from V and 0 bases from J, with 14 bases between. CDR3 length: 16 amino acids. Looked up from germline, CDR1 is MNHEY and CDR2 is SVGAGI. This chain's CDR3 is CASSSFHRVSTDTQYF. CDR3 sequence (DNA): TGTGCCAGCAGTTCCTTTCACAGGGTGAGCACAGATACGCAGTATTTT.

The CDR3 protein is CASSPSNQPQHF. DNA for the CDR3: TGTGCTAGTAGCCCTAGCAATCAGCCCCAGCATTTT. The chain couples TRBV12-5 to TRBJ1-5; D remains ambiguous. The V gene's germline CDR1 is LGHNT and CDR2 FRNRAP. This CDR3 is built from 12 residues. V gave up 8 bases and J gave up 0 bases, with 5 bases separating them. The variable domain in full, with the rest retrieved from reference TRBV12-5 and TRBJ1-5, is DARVTQTPRHKVTEMGQEVTMRCQPILGHNTVFWYRQTMMQGLELLAYFRNRAPLDDSGMPKDRFSAEMPDATLATLKIQPSEPRDSAVYFCASSPSNQPQHFGDGTRLSIL.

The rearrangement links TRBV2 to TRBJ1-1; D remains ambiguous. The CDR3 is 11 residues long. Trimming left V 7 bases short and J 1 base short, with 4 bases between. Germline lookup yields CDR1 SNHLY and CDR2 FYNNEI. CDR3 sequence: CASMANTEAFF. Here the CDR3 DNA reads TGTGCCAGCATGGCGAACACTGAAGCTTTCTTT.

CDR3 protein: CAISYRGGEAFF. CDR3 sequence (DNA): TGTGCCATCAGTTACAGGGGTGGTGAAGCTTTCTTT. V usage is TRBV10-3 and J usage is TRBJ1-1; 7 nucleotides align to TRBD1. V trimming: 5 bases; J trimming: 7 bases; junction bases outside the gene matches: 4. The germline gives CDR1 ENHRY, CDR2 SYGVKD. The CDR3 spans 12 residues.

The chain combines TRBV4-1 with TRBJ1-5; TRBD1 agrees at 9 bases. Germline assignment: CDR1 MGHRA and CDR2 YSYEKL. The CDR3 has 16 amino acids. J gave up 6 bases and V 0 bases, and 6 bases lay outside the gene matches. CDR3 sequence: CASSQEDRGGVQPQHF. The CDR3, as DNA: TGCGCCAGCAGCCAAGAGGACAGGGGCGGTGTTCAGCCCCAGCATTTT.

This chain uses TRBV7-2 with TRBJ1-6; possible D gene TRBD1, 5 bases. Trimming took off 1 base at V and 4 bases at J, with 8 bases between the two ends. The germline V gene has CDR1 SGHTA and CDR2 FQGNSA. This CDR3 region has 15 residues. CDR3 sequence (DNA): TGTGCCAGCAGCTTAGTTCGACAGTATAATTCACCCCTCCACTTT. Translating gives CASSLVRQYNSPLHF.

This chain connects TRBV15 to TRBJ1-5; D not certain. V was clipped by 2 bases and J by 4 bases, with 15 bases between them. In germline, CDR1 is LNHNV, CDR2 YYDKDF (reference sequence). This CDR3 comprises 16 residues. CDR3 region: CATSRSPAGTNQPQHF. The CDR3, as DNA: TGTGCCACCAGCAGATCCCCCGCGGGCACTAATCAGCCCCAGCATTTT. Full variable domain (missing parts from reference TRBV15 and TRBJ1-5): DAMVIQNPRYQVTQFGKPVTLSCSQTLNHNVMYWYQQKSSQAPKLLFHYYDKDFNNEADTPDNFQSRRPNTSFCFLDIRSPGLGDTAMYLCATSRSPAGTNQPQHFGDGTRLSIL.

The CDR3 DNA sequence: TGTGCCAGTAGGCCTCCAGGGCAACCTGAAGCTTTCTTT. Residues: CASRPPGQPEAFF. The rearrangement joins TRBV19 to TRBJ1-1; possibly TRBD1 for D (5 bases). The CDR3 sequence is 13 residues long. Germline V gene lookup returns CDR1 LNHDA and CDR2 SQIVND (reference sequence). V lost 6 bases, J lost 6 bases, and 14 bases lay in between.